A single sample gave rise to the 8 T cell receptor beta chains below, sequenced in a study of shared clonotypes between healthy human individuals. Data came from immunoSEQ multiplex PCR; TCRdb stores just in-frame clones and leaves some out. The sample lists 650,000 to 700,000 clones, about 92% seen once, with 34% in the top ten. The sequencing sample was made of memory CD8+ T cells from PBMCs. Subset reported: CD45RO+ cells pooled with CCR7-negative TemRA cells. The receptor source for this set is a man aged 18 to 29 in good health. Some clones in this sample may be carry-over from other donors' samples.

The J gene is TRBJ2-1, the V gene TRBV5-5; TRBD1 agrees at 7 bases. J was trimmed by 10 bases and V by 3 bases; bases with no gene match: 13. Germline V gives CDR1 SGHKS, CDR2 YYEKEE (reference sequence). This CDR3 region has 15 residues. The CDR3 sequence: CASSSRWDSLAEQFF. The CDR3 nucleotides read TGTGCCAGCAGCTCGCGCTGGGACAGTTTGGCGGAGCAGTTCTTC.

The chain uses TRBV5-6 and TRBJ2-5; D is possibly TRBD2 (7 bases). Matching the DNA end better, TRBJ2-7 makes the J call doubtful. The CDR3 has 13 amino acids. Looked up from germline, CDR1 is SGHDT and CDR2 is YYEEEE. CDR3 bases: TGTGCCAGCAGCTTCGGGGGGCGGAACGAGCAGTACTTC. It encodes CASSFGGRNEQYF.

This clone was seen a handful of times. The chain uses TRBV4-1 and TRBJ2-7; 10 positions agree with TRBD2. This CDR3 has 15 amino acids. The germline V gene has CDR1 MGHRA and CDR2 YSYEKL. V dropped 6 bases and J dropped 3; count of bases not matched to a gene: 8. The DNA of the CDR3 is TGCGCCAGCAGTCTAGGACTAGCGGCTGACTACGAGCAGTACTTC. Protein: CASSLGLAADYEQYF.

This chain links TRBV7-8 with TRBJ1-2, with D unresolved. There are 14 residues in the CDR3. With 5 bases removed from V and 3 bases from J, the gap between germline ends came to 13 bases. CDR1 SGHVS and CDR2 FQNEAQ come from the germline V gene. The CDR3 protein is CASSDRSAYYGYTF. The CDR3, as DNA: TGTGCCAGCAGCGACCGGTCCGCTTACTATGGCTACACCTTC.

Details on this clone: The same CDR3 can be traced to other DNA sequences in this sample. V usage is TRBV25-1 and J usage is TRBJ2-7; D not certain. V lost 4 bases and J lost 4, with 5 bases in between. CDR3 size: 11 residues. CDR1 and CDR2 from the germline V gene are MGHDK and SYGVNS. CDR3 region: CASSVSYEQYF. The CDR3 DNA reads as TGTGCCAGCAGTGTTTCTTACGAGCAGTACTTC.

A single count supports this clone. The V gene is TRBV9, the J gene TRBJ2-1; 9 bases match TRBD2. The V and J ends lost 0 bases and 9 bases, in that order; junction bases with no gene match: 7. Germline-derived CDR1 and CDR2 are SGDLS and YYNGEE. This CDR3 is built from 15 residues. The CDR3 spells CASSVGVSGSLEQFF. As DNA, the CDR3 is TGTGCCAGCAGCGTAGGGGTTAGCGGGAGTCTTGAGCAGTTCTTC.

The CDR3 spells CASSLPELLASENEQFF. DNA for the CDR3: TGTGCCAGCAGCTTACCTGAGTTACTAGCTAGTGAAAATGAGCAGTTCTTC. This chain connects TRBV13 to TRBJ2-1, with TRBD2 as a possible D gene (6 bases). Per germline, CDR1 PRHDT and CDR2 FYEKMQ (reference sequence). V shed 2 bases and J shed 7 bases, with 21 bases lying between them. The CDR3 loop spans 17 amino acids.

The rearrangement uses TRBV29-1 and TRBJ2-1, with D tentatively TRBD1 (6 bases). Trimming removed 2 bases at V and 7 bases at J, with 6 bases between. The germline gives CDR1 SQVTM, CDR2 ANQGSEA. The CDR3 is 11 residues long. CDR3 residues: CSVETGNEQFF. In nucleotides, the CDR3 is TGCAGCGTTGAAACAGGGAATGAGCAGTTCTTC.